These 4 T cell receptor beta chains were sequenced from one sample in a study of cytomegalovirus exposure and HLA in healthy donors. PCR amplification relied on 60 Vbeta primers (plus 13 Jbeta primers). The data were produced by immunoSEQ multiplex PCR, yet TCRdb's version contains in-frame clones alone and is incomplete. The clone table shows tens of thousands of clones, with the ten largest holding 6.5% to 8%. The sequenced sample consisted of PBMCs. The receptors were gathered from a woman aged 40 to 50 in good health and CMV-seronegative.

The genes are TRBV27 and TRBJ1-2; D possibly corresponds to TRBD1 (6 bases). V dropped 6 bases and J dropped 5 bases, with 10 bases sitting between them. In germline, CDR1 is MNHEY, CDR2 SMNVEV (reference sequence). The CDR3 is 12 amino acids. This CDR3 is CASRDSVYGYTF. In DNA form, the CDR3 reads TGTGCCAGCAGGGACAGCGTGTATGGCTACACCTTC.

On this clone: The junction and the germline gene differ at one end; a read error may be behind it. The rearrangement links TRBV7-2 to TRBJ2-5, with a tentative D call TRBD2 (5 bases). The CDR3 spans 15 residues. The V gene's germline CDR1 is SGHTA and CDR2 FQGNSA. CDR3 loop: CASSLEPGIQGTQYF. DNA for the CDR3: TGTGCCAGCAGCTTAGAGCCCGGGATTCAAGGGACCCAGTACTTC.

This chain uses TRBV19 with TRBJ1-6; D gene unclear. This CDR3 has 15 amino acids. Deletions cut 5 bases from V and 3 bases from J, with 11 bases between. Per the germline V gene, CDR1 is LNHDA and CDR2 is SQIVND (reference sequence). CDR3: CASSETDYYNSPLHF. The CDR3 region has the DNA TGTGCCAGTAGTGAAACAGATTACTATAATTCACCCCTCCACTTT.

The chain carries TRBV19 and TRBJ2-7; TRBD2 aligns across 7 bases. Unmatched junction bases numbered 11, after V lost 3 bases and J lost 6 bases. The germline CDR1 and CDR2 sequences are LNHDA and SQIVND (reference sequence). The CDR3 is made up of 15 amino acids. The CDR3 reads CASSIVTREHAEQYF. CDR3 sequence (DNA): TGTGCCAGTAGTATCGTTACGCGGGAGCATGCCGAGCAGTACTTC.